These 28 T cell receptor beta chains were sequenced from one sample in a study of blood T cell repertoires in COVID-19. Data came from immunoSEQ multiplex PCR; TCRdb stores just in-frame clones and leaves some out. This repertoire shows about 290,000 clones, around 90% found once; its top ten account for about 0.94%. Specimen: peripheral blood. The receptor source for this set is a woman aged 40 to 50 who had recovered from COVID-19.

This chain links TRBV6-5 with TRBJ2-1; D is perhaps TRBD1 (5 bases). Germline values: CDR1 MNHEY, CDR2 SVGAGI. The CDR3 covers 16 residues. Trimming pared 0 bases from V and 2 bases from J, leaving 11 bases between. CDR3 nucleotide sequence: TGTGCCAGCAGTTACTCGACAGATCAGACCTACAATGAGCAGTTCTTC. Protein product: CASSYSTDQTYNEQFF.

The chain combines TRBV6-5 with TRBJ2-7; D gene uncertain. Trimming left V 6 bases short and J 1 base short, with 10 bases between. The CDR3 totals 13 residues. Germline assignment: CDR1 MNHEY and CDR2 SVGAGI. In DNA form, the CDR3 reads TGTGCCAGCAGAGCCACAGTTTCCTACGAGCAGTACTTC. Translation gives CASRATVSYEQYF.

The V gene is TRBV11-2, the J gene TRBJ1-1; D is possibly TRBD1 (6 bases). This CDR3 has 15 amino acids. Germline lookup yields CDR1 SGHAT and CDR2 FQNNGV. V dropped 2 bases and J dropped 6 bases, with 16 bases sitting between them. This chain's CDR3 is CASSLLSGGPSEAFF. The CDR3 DNA follows: TGTGCCAGCAGCTTATTATCGGGGGGCCCCTCTGAAGCTTTCTTT.

This chain connects TRBV3-1 (or the pseudogene TRBV3-2) to TRBJ1-1; D might be TRBD1 (6 bases). CDR3 length: 13 residues. V was pared by 0 bases and J by 5 bases, with 7 bases between. Germline V lookup: CDR1 LGHDT, CDR2 YNNKEL (reference sequence). The CDR3 loop reads CASSQEDRTEAFF. The CDR3 DNA reads TGTGCCAGCAGCCAAGAAGACAGGACTGAAGCTTTCTTT.

The gene calls are TRBV5-1 and TRBJ2-7, with D possibly matching TRBD1 (5 bases). The germline V and J ends were trimmed by 0 bases and 2 bases, with 21 bases remaining between them. The CDR3 loop spans 18 amino acids. Per germline, CDR1 SGHRS and CDR2 YFSETQ. The CDR3 loop reads CASSLVSIVQDAPYEQYF. The CDR3 coding sequence is TGCGCCAGCAGCTTGGTATCAATAGTACAGGATGCCCCCTACGAGCAGTACTTC.

The V and J genes are TRBV2 and TRBJ2-1; 10 bases align to TRBD2. The junction had 4 bases not matched to a gene; V was cut back by 4 bases and J by 7 bases. The CDR3 loop spans 14 amino acids. Germline V CDR1 and CDR2: SNHLY, FYNNEI. CDR3 sequence reads: CASSAGLALNEQFF. Here the CDR3 DNA reads TGTGCCAGCAGTGCGGGACTAGCGCTGAATGAGCAGTTCTTC. The whole variable domain, filled in from reference TRBV2 and TRBJ2-1, reads EPEVTQTPSHQVTQMGQEVILRCVPISNHLYFYWYRQILGQKVEFLVSFYNNEISEKSEIFDDQFSVERPDGSNFTLKIRSTKLEDSAMYFCASSAGLALNEQFFGPGTRLTVL.

This rearrangement joins TRBV6-5 to TRBJ1-1; 7 bases align to TRBD1. V lost 5 bases, J lost 8 bases, and 5 bases stayed unmatched. Germline V CDR1 and CDR2: MNHEY, SVGAGI. The CDR3 covers 12 residues. The CDR3 region has the DNA TGTGCCAGCAGTAAACAGGGGAGAGAAGCTTTCTTT. This translates into CASSKQGREAFF.

The chain carries TRBV19 and TRBJ2-7; 7 bases are a match to TRBD2. This CDR3 contains 16 residues. The ends lost 4 bases at V and 2 bases at J; junction bases unmatched: 11. CDR1 and CDR2 (germline): LNHDA, SQIVND (reference sequence). The CDR3 protein is CASSSPGGRAPYEQYF. The CDR3, as DNA: TGTGCCAGTAGTAGCCCCGGGGGGAGAGCCCCCTACGAGCAGTACTTC.

The CDR3 protein is CASSQDPSTDTQYF. The CDR3 bases are TGTGCCAGCAGCCAAGATCCGTCGACAGATACGCAGTATTTT. J is TRBJ2-3 and V is TRBV3-1 (or the pseudogene TRBV3-2); D is undetermined. Trimming took off 0 bases at V and 3 bases at J, with 7 bases between the two ends. CDR1 is LGHDT and CDR2 is YNNKEL in the germline V gene (reference sequence). This CDR3 is 14 amino acids long.

This chain joins TRBV19 and TRBJ2-7; TRBD2 agrees at 11 bases. The junction had 2 bases not matched to a gene; V was cut back by 6 bases and J by 4 bases. The CDR3 runs 13 residues. The V gene's germline CDR1 is LNHDA and CDR2 SQIVND (reference sequence). CDR3 DNA: TGTGCCAGTAGCGGGACTAGCGGATACGAGCAGTACTTC. Translation: CASSGTSGYEQYF.

CDR3 residues: CAIGGQGAWNEQYF. The DNA of the CDR3 is TGTGCCATCGGAGGACAGGGGGCATGGAACGAGCAGTACTTC. The chain recombines TRBV10-3 with TRBJ2-7; 11 bases are shared with TRBD1. The length of the CDR3 is 14 residues. V lost 8 bases and J lost 5; bases outside the gene matches: 8. CDR1 and CDR2 from the germline V gene are ENHRY and SYGVKD.

This chain links TRBV6-5 with TRBJ2-1; 7 bases align to TRBD2. Trimming at V came to 10 bases and at J to 8 bases, leaving 14 bases not matched to a gene. The CDR3 loop spans 14 amino acids. Germline lookup yields CDR1 MNHEY and CDR2 SVGAGI. DNA for the CDR3: TGTGCCATCCACCAGGTAGTAGCGGGTTATGAGCAGTTCTTC. This sequence encodes CAIHQVVAGYEQFF.

This chain uses TRBV7-3 with TRBJ2-1, with TRBD2 matching 10 bases. The V segment lost 2 bases and the J segment 4 bases; nucleotides outside the gene matches: 2. This CDR3 region has 15 residues. Per the germline V gene, CDR1 is SGHTA and CDR2 is FQGTGA. The chain's CDR3 is CASSLLAGVYNEQFF. CDR3 bases: TGTGCCAGCAGCTTACTAGCGGGGGTTTACAATGAGCAGTTCTTC.

V is TRBV29-1 and J is TRBJ2-5, with 16 bases aligning to TRBD2. CDR1 and CDR2 (germline): SQVTM, ANQGSEA. V gave up 2 bases and J gave up 1 base; unmatched junction bases: 4. The CDR3 has 17 residues. The CDR3 reads CSVELGTSGRGQETQYF. DNA for the CDR3: TGCAGCGTTGAACTGGGGACTAGCGGGAGGGGCCAAGAGACCCAGTACTTC. Looking up the rest from reference TRBV29-1 and TRBJ2-5 gives the full variable domain: SAVISQKPSRDICQRGTSLTIQCQVDSQVTMMFWYRQQPGQSLTLIATANQGSEATYESGFVIDKFPISRPNLTFSTLTVSNMSPEDSSIYLCSVELGTSGRGQETQYFGPGTRLLVL.

This clone turned up a few times. The chain couples TRBV9 to TRBJ1-1; D unclear. This CDR3 comprises 13 residues. The germline V and J ends were trimmed by 7 bases and 1 base, with 11 bases remaining between them. Germline CDR1 reads SGDLS; CDR2 reads YYNGEE. The DNA for the CDR3 is TGTGCCAGCGCCTTAACAGCGAACACTGAAGCTTTCTTT. Residues: CASALTANTEAFF.

The rearrangement links TRBV5-6 to TRBJ2-7, with TRBD2 matching over 10 bases. V lost 0 bases and J lost 4; bases outside the gene matches: 4. CDR1 is SGHDT, CDR2 YYEEEE, per germline. This CDR3 has 15 residues. The CDR3 region is CASSLGASGGYEQYF. DNA of the CDR3: TGTGCCAGCAGCTTGGGGGCTAGCGGGGGATACGAGCAGTACTTC.

The chain is built from TRBV27 and TRBJ1-6, with 8 bases aligning to TRBD1. Trimming at V came to 6 bases and at J to 6 bases, leaving 4 bases not matched to a gene. The CDR3 sequence is 14 residues long. CDR1 is MNHEY and CDR2 is SMNVEV in the germline V gene (reference sequence). Here the CDR3 reads CASSWTGSNSPLHF. DNA of the CDR3: TGTGCCAGCAGCTGGACAGGGAGTAATTCACCCCTCCACTTT.

The rearrangement uses TRBV11-2 and TRBJ2-7, with 9 bases that match TRBD2. V lost 1 base and J lost 5; bases outside the gene matches: 6. This CDR3 is 15 amino acids long. The germline V gene encodes CDR1 SGHAT and CDR2 FQNNGV. CDR3 amino acids: CASSLGLAGSDEQYF. CDR3 sequence (DNA): TGTGCCAGCAGCTTAGGGCTAGCGGGATCGGACGAGCAGTACTTC.

The V gene is TRBV28, the J gene TRBJ2-7, with TRBD2 identical over 7 bases. This CDR3 is 14 amino acids long. Germline CDR1 reads MDHEN; CDR2 reads SYDVKM. Trimming cost V 3 bases and J 3 bases; bases outside gene matches: 5. The CDR3 loop is CASSLGGTNYEQYF. The CDR3 DNA sequence: TGTGCCAGCAGTTTGGGGGGGACTAACTACGAGCAGTACTTC. Variable domain in full (rest from reference TRBV28 and TRBJ2-7): DVKVTQSSRYLVKRTGEKVFLECVQDMDHENMFWYRQDPGLGLRLIYFSYDVKMKEKGDIPEGYSVSREKKERFSLILESASTNQTSMYLCASSLGGTNYEQYFGPGTRLTVT.

The table lists this clone with a count of one. The rearrangement joins TRBV24-1 to TRBJ1-5; 10 bases map to TRBD1. V shed 7 bases, J shed 2 bases, and the junction held 4 bases outside the gene matches. This CDR3 contains 15 residues. The V gene's germline CDR1 is KGHDR and CDR2 SFDVKD. This chain's CDR3 is CATSDGTGGNQPQHF. Written as DNA, the CDR3 is TGTGCCACCAGCGATGGGACAGGGGGCAATCAGCCCCAGCATTTT.

The V call is TRBV15, the J call TRBJ2-5; 8 positions match TRBD2. The V and J ends lost 1 base and 1 base, in that order; junction bases with no gene match: 5. The CDR3 consists of 16 residues. Germline V CDR1 and CDR2: LNHNV, YYDKDF (reference sequence). The CDR3 is CATSRGRREAQETQYF. Written as DNA, the CDR3 is TGTGCCACCAGCAGAGGGCGGCGGGAGGCCCAAGAGACCCAGTACTTC.

This chain joins TRBV9 and TRBJ2-7; a weak D match, TRBD1 (6 bases). Trimming removed 0 bases at V and 6 bases at J, with 13 bases between. The length of the CDR3 is 14 residues. Per germline, CDR1 SGDLS and CDR2 YYNGEE. DNA of the CDR3: TGTGCCAGCAGCGTAGCTGGGCAGGGGCGCGAGCAGTACTTC. This sequence encodes CASSVAGQGREQYF.

V gene TRBV2 combines with J gene TRBJ1-4, with 12 bases aligning to TRBD1. The germline V gene has CDR1 SNHLY and CDR2 FYNNEI. V gave up 4 bases and J gave up 12 bases; unmatched junction bases: 9. This CDR3 has 15 residues. This chain's CDR3 is CASSGMGQGAGELFF. In DNA form, the CDR3 reads TGTGCCAGCAGTGGAATGGGACAGGGGGCTGGAGAACTGTTTTTT. The full variable domain, rest sourced from reference TRBV2 and TRBJ1-4, is EPEVTQTPSHQVTQMGQEVILRCVPISNHLYFYWYRQILGQKVEFLVSFYNNEISEKSEIFDDQFSVERPDGSNFTLKIRSTKLEDSAMYFCASSGMGQGAGELFFGSGTQLSVL.

V usage is TRBV10-3 and J usage is TRBJ2-7, with TRBD2 identical over 8 bases. V was clipped by 3 bases and J by 0 bases; unmatched bases: 7. Per the germline V gene, CDR1 is ENHRY and CDR2 is SYGVKD. This CDR3 has 16 amino acids. The DNA for the CDR3 is TGTGCCATCAGTGACCCGGGGGGGACTTACTCCTACGAGCAGTACTTC. It encodes CAISDPGGTYSYEQYF.

The rearrangement links TRBV5-6 to TRBJ1-1; TRBD1 aligns across 8 bases. V lost 4 bases, J lost 0 bases, and 2 bases stayed unmatched. The CDR3 loop spans 14 amino acids. Looked up from germline, CDR1 is SGHDT and CDR2 is YYEEEE. CDR3 nucleotide sequence: TGTGCCAGCAGCCGGGACAGGCTGAACACTGAAGCTTTCTTT. It encodes CASSRDRLNTEAFF.

This rearrangement joins TRBV3-1 (or the pseudogene TRBV3-2) to TRBJ2-7; 8 nucleotides match TRBD2. The trim removed 1 base at V and 2 bases at J, leaving 1 base unmatched. CDR1 and CDR2 from the germline V gene are LGHDT and YNNKEL (reference sequence). The CDR3 has 14 residues. DNA of the CDR3: TGTGCCAGCAGCCAAGTACTAGCGGCCTACGAGCAGTACTTC. Translation: CASSQVLAAYEQYF.

This chain joins TRBV18 and TRBJ1-4; D may be TRBD1 (6 bases). The germline V gene encodes CDR1 KGHSH and CDR2 LQKENI. The CDR3 is 14 amino acids. Trimming pared 3 bases from V and 5 bases from J, leaving 10 bases between. The CDR3 region has the DNA TGTGCCAGCTCACCGGACAGCCCCAATGAAAAACTGTTTTTT. This sequence encodes CASSPDSPNEKLFF.

The chain combines TRBV19 with TRBJ2-1, with D tentatively TRBD1 (5 bases). The CDR3 covers 14 residues. Per the germline V gene, CDR1 is LNHDA and CDR2 is SQIVND (reference sequence). V was trimmed by 1 base and J by 5 bases, leaving 9 bases between them. The CDR3 region is CASSIVVGHNEQFF. CDR3 sequence (DNA): TGTGCCAGTAGTATAGTCGTGGGGCACAATGAGCAGTTCTTC. Full variable domain (rest looked up from reference TRBV19 and TRBJ2-1): DGGITQSPKYLFRKEGQNVTLSCEQNLNHDAMYWYRQDPGQGLRLIYYSQIVNDFQKGDIAEGYSVSREKKESFPLTVTSAQKNPTAFYLCASSIVVGHNEQFFGPGTRLTVL.